This TCR beta chain was captured in a study of blood T cell repertoires in COVID-19 (dated by TCRdb to about 2020). At the level of the whole study: Samples from collaborators originated in the United States, Italy and Spain and spanned both the acute and convalescent phases of COVID-19. The material from the prospective study consisted of cDNA or gDNA derived from T cells, B-cell-depleted T cells, or PBMCs. Deeply sampled blood TCRbeta repertoires from subjects exposed to, actively infected with, or recovered from COVID-19 were included in the dataset. A freely available public database, intended as a resource for researchers studying the immune response to SARS-CoV-2, is where the repertoires were released. The samples were drawn from the first 160 participants of the ongoing ImmuneRACE study and from 1,254 subjects provided by 6 global collaborators. The sample metadata nearly always contained a de-identified subject ID, COVID-19 status, age in years and sex. Where HLA class I and class II types were available, the types were taken from metadata supplied by the sample provider, not from assay-based typing. Study-wide conclusions, independent of this receptor: The amount of clinical and demographic metadata varied by source and participant and was provided uncurated.

Remarks on this clone: Its binding antigen is unknown. No qualities accompany the bases; no much larger clone lies one base away.

V ends up 3 bases short and J 6 bases short, with an unmatched junction base count of 4. Including the terminal cysteine and phenylalanine, the CDR3 comprises 13 residues. Kept here is only the CDR3 DNA, which spans 39 bases and is read in frame from base 1. CDR1 and CDR2 are read off the germline V gene as SQVTM and ANQGSEA. Whole blood was collected in K2EDTA tubes by collaborating institutions according to the institutions' own protocols. For TCRbeta analysis, collaborator samples were shipped as frozen whole blood, as isolated PBMCs, or as DNA extracted from either sample type. TCRbeta CDR3 regions were amplified from genomic DNA using the immunoSEQ Assay, a bias-controlled multiplex PCR. Per the original workflow: Nucleated cell counts per sample were estimated from amplification of reference gene primers within the assay. Sequence reads were collapsed and filtered to measure the absolute abundance of every unique TCRbeta CDR3 rearrangement. Productive Simpson clonality was computed per sample as the square root of Simpson's diversity index over productive rearrangements. TCRdb stores this immuneACCESS table with in-frame sequences only. Part of the clones is absent; in the studies checked, under half of the shortfall reflects unresolved V genes, and no reason is known for the rest. Clone size and the V and J calls come from that table; the DNA yielded D and trimming. Within this sample are about 210,000 clones, with around 89% of them counted one time only. Around 1.6% of the sample rests with the top ten.

The V and J genes are TRBV29-1 and TRBJ1-2; TRBD1 agrees with 10 junctional bases. The sequenced sample consisted of peripheral blood. The receptor was isolated from a man in his sixties or seventies with acute or convalescent COVID-19. The bases read TGCAGCGTTGAGGGACAGGGGTTTCATGGCTACACCTTC. Its protein reads: CSVEGQGFHGYTF.